What follows describes a single T cell receptor (beta chain). Antigen: not known. The germline CDR1 and CDR2 sequences are SGHRS and YFSETQ. CDR3 size: 14 residues. V gave up 1 base and J gave up 4 bases, with 8 bases separating them. Method: immunoSEQ multiplex PCR; TCRdb's copy keeps in-frame clones and lacks some. The data hold over a million clones, with approximately 68% observed a single time. This sample was taken from a study of shared clonotypes between healthy human individuals. Study-level findings and limits: Blood was the sole source, and tissue repertoires probably differ.

The receptor was derived from a man aged 18 to 35 in good health. The chain combines TRBV5-1 with TRBJ2-2; weak D call: TRBD1 (5 bases). Sequenced sample: memory CD4+ T cells sorted from blood. Subset reported: CD45RA-negative fraction. CDR3 in amino acids: CASSLTGPTGELFF. The DNA for the CDR3 is TGCGCCAGCAGCTTGACAGGCCCCACCGGGGAGCTGTTTTTT.